This TCR beta chain originates from a study of cytomegalovirus exposure and HLA in healthy donors (dated by TCRdb to about 2017). For the wider study: According to a later analysis, one platform produced both the 120 validation repertoires and the 670 or so repertoires of the first cohort. The study was designed to test whether signatures of past pathogen exposure could be identified by cataloging public T cell receptors. In addition to the first cohort of roughly 670 subjects, a separate validation cohort of 120 different subjects was used. The study combined high-throughput TCR immunosequencing, statistical association of individual TCRs with disease status, and machine learning to predict cytomegalovirus infection status.

Donors formed part of the validation cohort, which comprised approximately 130 subjects and was distinct from the first cohort of under 800 subjects. The library was made by the immunoSEQ multiplex PCR assay. The study's processing was this. A statistical classification framework was developed to diagnose cytomegalovirus status using the catalog of TCR beta chain sequences. The table was pulled from immuneACCESS by TCRdb, which kept in-frame rearrangements only. Such tables lose some clones; where checked, under half of the loss comes from unresolved V genes, and the rest has no known cause. V and J calls and clone size are given by that table; D and trimming were obtained from the DNA. The sample table lists some 150,000 clones, 94% of them with a count of one. The ten largest clones add up to 1.5% to 2% of the sample. Here is what the overall study found, with its caveats: Cytomegalovirus status was reported to be diagnosed by the classifier with high specificity and sensitivity in both the original and validation cohorts. The study listed 150 to 200 TCR beta chains as associated with cytomegalovirus. Most TCR sequences were seen in very few donors, while some public TCRs were found in many individuals. A few of the identified cytomegalovirus-associated TCR beta chains were confirmed in vitro to be specific for cytomegalovirus antigens. It was suggested by the authors that the approach could potentially be generalized to other disease states and immunological phenotypes. A later analysis had no HLA typing for the validation cohort, so co-occurrence there was scored across all 130 or so repertoires. A later analysis found that TCRs clustered in the first cohort also tended to co-occur in the approximately 120 validation repertoires, with 94% of cluster scores above 0.

At the junction V is shortened by 6 bases and J by 6 bases, with 9 bases in between. Including the terminal cysteine and phenylalanine, the CDR3 comprises 11 residues. Just CDR3 DNA is preserved here, 33 bases in frame from base 1. In the germline V gene, CDR1 corresponds to MNHEY and CDR2 to SVGAGI. As for this clone: There is no known antigen for this receptor. Within one base of it there is no much larger clone, and no base qualities were kept.

The TCR originated in a man between 18 and 29 years old in good health and CMV-seropositive. Source material: PBMCs. The chain was built from TRBV6-5 and TRBJ2-7, and TRBD1 may be the D gene, going by 6 matching bases. The DNA reads as follows: TGTGCCAGCAGCTTCAGGGGCGAGCAGTACTTC. This gives the protein CASSFRGEQYF.